The 4 T cell receptor beta chains listed next were all sequenced from one sample in a study of regulatory T cells in long-lasting Graves disease. Sample time point: persistent/refractory GD, antithyroid drugs over 5 years with positive TRAb. RNA isolated from PBMCs was used to make the TCR library. Researchers made TCR beta libraries by using iRepertoire HTBI primers and running Arm-PCR on CDR3 regions. TCRdb processed the multiplex PCR reads anew with MiXCR; each CDR3 protein has one entry. Found here are under 450,000 distinct CDR3 sequences, roughly a quarter of them singletons; the top ten hold approximately 25%. This specimen was peripheral blood mononuclear cells (PBMCs), taken when the disease was refractory, from a patient treated with antithyroid drugs. The receptors derive from a female donor with Graves disease.

In this sample, this clonotype turned up many times. The chain is built from TRBV20-1 and TRBJ2-7; D is unclear. The V and J ends lost 0 bases and 5 bases respectively, with 8 bases between them. CDR3 length: 12 amino acids. Per germline, CDR1 DFQATT and CDR2 SNEGSKA (reference sequence). In nucleotides, the CDR3 is TGCAGTGCTAGAGATAGGATGGACGAGCAGTACTTC. Protein sequence: CSARDRMDEQYF.

The rearrangement joins TRBV5-1 to TRBJ2-7, with TRBD2 as a possible D gene (6 bases). V was shortened by 4 bases and J by 0 bases, with 14 bases between the two germline ends. Germline-derived CDR1 and CDR2 are SGHRS and YFSETQ. The CDR3 spans 15 residues. In nucleotides, the CDR3 is TGCGCCAGCAGCCCTACAGCGGGTAGCTCCTACGAGCAGTACTTC. Translating it yields CASSPTAGSSYEQYF.

The chain recombines TRBV13 with TRBJ2-7; TRBD1 aligns across 9 bases. The trim removed 0 bases at V and 1 base at J, leaving 4 bases unmatched. This CDR3 contains 16 residues. CDR1 and CDR2 from the germline V gene are PRHDT and FYEKMQ (reference sequence). The CDR3 reads CASSLGLTGGSYEQYF. CDR3 sequence (DNA): TGTGCCAGCAGCTTAGGTTTGACAGGGGGGTCCTACGAGCAGTACTTC.

This clonotype was detected many times. The chain is built from TRBV29-1 and TRBJ2-5; D is perhaps TRBD1 (5 bases). Trimming cost V 5 bases and J 5 bases, with 15 bases left between them. This CDR3 region has 13 residues. Per germline, CDR1 SQVTM and CDR2 ANQGSEA. The CDR3 here is CSVRAGNVETQYF. CDR3 DNA: TGCAGCGTTCGGGCAGGGAATGTTGAGACCCAGTACTTC.